One sample yielded the 26 T cell receptor beta chains listed below, sequenced in a study of blood T cell repertoires in COVID-19. Measured with immunoSEQ multiplex PCR; TCRdb has only the in-frame clones, and not every one. The sample shows about 83,000 clones, around 84% of them seen only once. Source material: peripheral blood. These receptors originate from a woman older than 75 in a cohort sampled during active or convalescent COVID-19.

The V call is TRBV12-3 or TRBV12-4, the J call TRBJ2-7, with D perhaps matching TRBD1 (5 bases). V was cut by 3 bases and J by 3 bases, with 6 bases left in between. This CDR3 has 12 amino acids. The CDR3 reads CASSLDNYEQYF. CDR3 nucleotide sequence: TGTGCCAGCAGTTTGGACAACTACGAGCAGTACTTC.

This chain links TRBV2 with TRBJ2-7, with 7 bases fitting TRBD1. The CDR3 has 13 amino acids. Trimming removed 4 bases from V and 4 bases from J; junction bases left unmatched: 4. Germline-derived CDR1 and CDR2 are SNHLY and FYNNEI. The CDR3 DNA is TGTGCCAGCAGTGCGAACAGGGGTTACGAGCAGTACTTC. Residues: CASSANRGYEQYF.

The V gene is TRBV3-1 (or the pseudogene TRBV3-2), the J gene TRBJ1-3, with D possibly being TRBD1 (5 bases). Germline V gene sequence: CDR1 LGHDT, CDR2 YNNKEL (reference sequence). The CDR3 sequence is 14 residues long. Trimming shortened V by 4 bases and J by 0 bases, and 7 bases separated the two germline ends. The CDR3 here is CASSRRDSGNTIYF. Here the CDR3 DNA reads TGTGCCAGCAGCCGCAGGGACTCTGGAAACACCATATATTTT.

The sample holds one count of this clone. V gene TRBV5-1 combines with J gene TRBJ1-1; 10 nucleotides align to TRBD1. This CDR3 comprises 16 residues. Germline lookup yields CDR1 SGHRS and CDR2 YFSETQ. The V gene end was trimmed by 4 bases and the J gene end by 1 base; junction bases not matched to a gene: 7. CDR3 loop: CASSLWTGGQNTEAFF. Written as DNA, the CDR3 is TGCGCCAGCAGCCTGTGGACAGGGGGTCAGAACACTGAAGCTTTCTTT.

This clone was counted between two and nine times. The chain uses TRBV5-1 and TRBJ2-2; 7 positions agree with TRBD1. The CDR3 loop spans 15 amino acids. With 4 bases clipped from V and 4 bases from J, the junction kept 7 bases outside the gene matches. Germline CDR1 reads SGHRS; CDR2 reads YFSETQ. As DNA, the CDR3 is TGCGCCAGCAGCCTTACAGGGGTGTTCACCGGGGAGCTGTTTTTT. It specifies CASSLTGVFTGELFF.

The CDR3 DNA is TGTGCCAGCAAAAACGGGAGGAGCACAGATACGCAGTATTTT. Translation: CASKNGRSTDTQYF. The V gene is TRBV2, the J gene TRBJ2-3; TRBD2 matches at 7 bases. The CDR3 is 14 amino acids. Losses at the gene ends were 7 bases for V and 0 bases for J; bases not matched to a gene: 4. The germline gives CDR1 SNHLY, CDR2 FYNNEI.

The gene calls are TRBV28 and TRBJ2-2; weak D call: TRBD2 (6 bases). Trimming stripped 6 bases from V and 1 base from J, with 12 bases between. CDR1 is MDHEN, CDR2 SYDVKM, per germline. The CDR3 spans 15 residues. The DNA for the CDR3 is TGTGCCAGCAGGGGTGGGAGGCTGAACACCGGGGAGCTGTTTTTT. Its protein is CASRGGRLNTGELFF.

J is TRBJ2-3 and V is TRBV3-1 (or the pseudogene TRBV3-2); 7 bases are shared with TRBD2. The ends lost 0 bases at V and 1 base at J; junction bases unmatched: 7. This CDR3 has 17 amino acids. The germline V gene encodes CDR1 LGHDT and CDR2 YNNKEL (reference sequence). Here the CDR3 reads CASSQDWGEGGTDTQYF. Here the CDR3 DNA reads TGTGCCAGCAGCCAAGATTGGGGGGAGGGTGGCACAGATACGCAGTATTTT.

The chain combines TRBV9 with TRBJ1-2; a weak D match, TRBD1 (6 bases). From germline, CDR1 is SGDLS and CDR2 YYNGEE. Trimming pared 0 bases from V and 4 bases from J, leaving 19 bases between. CDR3 length: 17 residues. The CDR3 DNA reads TGTGCCAGCAGCGTAGGTACCCAGGCGGACAGTGCCTATGGCTACACCTTC. Translating gives CASSVGTQADSAYGYTF.

The rearrangement uses TRBV19 and TRBJ1-1, with 7 bases identical to TRBD1. Unmatched junction bases numbered 5, after V lost 4 bases and J lost 0 bases. This CDR3 comprises 15 residues. From germline, CDR1 is LNHDA and CDR2 SQIVND (reference sequence). CDR3 sequence: CASSKGTEVNTEAFF. The CDR3 DNA is TGTGCCAGTAGTAAGGGGACAGAAGTGAACACTGAAGCTTTCTTT.

The chain recombines TRBV7-6 with TRBJ2-1; weak D call: TRBD2 (6 bases). Germline V lookup: CDR1 SGHVS, CDR2 FNYEAQ. Trimming took off 0 bases at V and 2 bases at J, with 11 bases between the two ends. This CDR3 has 16 residues. The DNA for the CDR3 is TGTGCCAGCAGCTTAGCGGGCGGGACCGCCTACAATGAGCAGTTCTTC. It is translated as CASSLAGGTAYNEQFF.

This clone came up once. The chain joins TRBV6-5 to TRBJ1-5; D gene uncertain. The CDR3 runs 13 residues. Trimming took off 2 bases at V and 4 bases at J, with 6 bases between the two ends. Per the germline V gene, CDR1 is MNHEY and CDR2 is SVGAGI. CDR3 in amino acids: CASSYLGNQPQHF. Here the CDR3 DNA reads TGTGCCAGCAGTTACCTCGGGAATCAGCCCCAGCATTTT.

The sample holds many counts of this clone. The gene calls are TRBV2 and TRBJ1-1, with a weak D call TRBD1 (6 bases). V was shortened by 2 bases and J by 7 bases, with 14 bases between the two germline ends. Germline-derived CDR1 and CDR2 are SNHLY and FYNNEI. This CDR3 region has 14 residues. The CDR3 reads CASSEMTGGFEAFF. CDR3 bases: TGTGCCAGCAGTGAAATGACGGGGGGCTTTGAAGCTTTCTTT.

The chain carries TRBV19 and TRBJ2-1; 11 nucleotides align to TRBD2. V was pared by 1 base and J by 4 bases, with 3 bases of the junction left unmatched. This CDR3 is 16 amino acids long. CDR1 and CDR2 from the germline V gene are LNHDA and SQIVND (reference sequence). The CDR3 is CASSIGTSGFYNEQFF. CDR3 coding DNA: TGTGCCAGTAGTATAGGGACTAGCGGGTTTTACAATGAGCAGTTCTTC.

This chain connects TRBV30 to TRBJ1-5; TRBD1 is a possible D gene (6 bases). The V gene lost 2 bases and the J gene lost 0 bases, with 8 bases spanning the gap. CDR1 GTSNPN and CDR2 SVGIG come from the germline V gene (reference sequence). The CDR3 runs to 14 residues. CDR3 sequence reads: CAWSTGNSNQPQHF. CDR3 coding DNA: TGTGCCTGGAGTACAGGGAATAGCAATCAGCCCCAGCATTTT. Full variable domain (missing parts from reference TRBV30 and TRBJ1-5): SQTIHQWPATLVQPVGSPLSLECTVEGTSNPNLYWYRQAAGRGLQLLFYSVGIGQISSEVPQNLSASRPQDRQFILSSKKLLLSDSGFYLCAWSTGNSNQPQHFGDGTRLSIL.

This clone was seen only a few times. No DNA is shown, since the ends of the CDR3 on it are uncertain; the CDR3 is the one TCRdb lists. The chain carries TRBV2 and TRBJ2-5; the listed D gene, TRBD2, was not tested against the DNA. Germline CDR1 SNHLY, CDR2 FYNNEI. The CDR3 spans 13 amino acids, including both terminal residues. This CDR3 reads CYSCRVRGETQYF.

The CDR3 nucleotides are TGTGCCTGGAGTGGTCGACAGGATACTGAAGCTTTCTTT. Translation: CAWSGRQDTEAFF. V usage is TRBV30 and J usage is TRBJ1-1, with D maybe TRBD1 (6 bases). CDR3 length: 13 amino acids. V was clipped by 1 base and J by 5 bases, with 11 bases between them. The germline V gene encodes CDR1 GTSNPN and CDR2 SVGIG (reference sequence).

The V and J genes are TRBV25-1 and TRBJ2-5, with D maybe TRBD1 (6 bases). Germline CDR1 is MGHDK and CDR2 is SYGVNS. V was trimmed by 3 bases and J by 5 bases, leaving 16 bases between them. The CDR3 totals 15 residues. CDR3 nucleotides: TGTGCCAGCAGTGATCTCAGGGGAGTGTGGGAGACCCAGTACTTC. Translation gives CASSDLRGVWETQYF.

V gene TRBV27 combines with J gene TRBJ1-3; D unresolved. Germline V lookup: CDR1 MNHEY, CDR2 SMNVEV (reference sequence). V was trimmed by 4 bases and J by 0 bases, leaving 16 bases between them. CDR3 length: 17 amino acids. CDR3: CASSSQSMPSSGNTIYF. CDR3 DNA sequence: TGTGCCAGCAGTTCCCAATCAATGCCGAGCTCTGGAAACACCATATATTTT.

V gene TRBV11-3 combines with J gene TRBJ2-2; 8 bases line up with TRBD2. Unmatched junction bases numbered 8, after V lost 5 bases and J lost 6 bases. Germline assignment: CDR1 SGHNT and CDR2 YENEEA. CDR3 length: 15 residues. The CDR3 spells CASSPGRVGAGELFF. The CDR3 DNA reads TGTGCCAGCAGCCCCGGGAGGGTCGGCGCCGGGGAGCTGTTTTTT. The complete variable domain, with remaining parts taken from reference TRBV11-3 and TRBJ2-2, reads EAGVVQSPRYKIIEKKQPVAFWCNPISGHNTLYWYLQNLGQGPELLIRYENEEAVDDSQLPKDRFSAERLKGVDSTLKIQPAELGDSAVYLCASSPGRVGAGELFFGEGSRLTVL.

This clone was counted a single time. V gene TRBV24-1 combines with J gene TRBJ2-1; tentative D call: TRBD2 (5 bases). Germline V CDR1 and CDR2: KGHDR, SFDVKD. The CDR3 runs 20 residues. V lost 0 bases and J lost 3, with 23 bases in between. CDR3 coding DNA: TGTGCCACCAGTGATTTGTTGTCCGAACGTCGGAGGACCGACTACAATGAGCAGTTCTTC. Translation gives CATSDLLSERRRTDYNEQFF.

The chain has TRBV7-6 and TRBJ1-3; D possibly corresponds to TRBD1 (5 bases). V was shortened by 5 bases and J by 3 bases, with 20 bases between the two germline ends. The germline V gene has CDR1 SGHVS and CDR2 FNYEAQ. The CDR3 totals 17 residues. The CDR3 DNA follows: TGTGCCAGCAGCATCCGAATCCCACAGGCTGGTGGAAACACCATATATTTT. Protein: CASSIRIPQAGGNTIYF. The whole variable domain, remainder taken from reference TRBV7-6 and TRBJ1-3, is GAGVSQSPRYKVTKRGQDVALRCDPISGHVSLYWYRQALGQGPEFLTYFNYEAQQDKSGLPNDRFSAERPEGSISTLTIQRTEQRDSAMYRCASSIRIPQAGGNTIYFGEGSWLTVV.

The chain employs TRBV19 and TRBJ2-6; D may be TRBD2 (5 bases). The CDR3 is 17 residues long. Germline V gives CDR1 LNHDA, CDR2 SQIVND (reference sequence). Trimming left V 6 bases short and J 1 base short, with 16 bases between. CDR3 bases: TGTGCCAGTAGCTCGGGCCCGGGAAGATCTGGGGCCAACGTCCTGACTTTC. Protein sequence: CASSSGPGRSGANVLTF.

V usage is TRBV7-9 and J usage is TRBJ2-1; perhaps TRBD2 as D (5 bases). The CDR3 contains 14 residues. Germline values: CDR1 SEHNR, CDR2 FQNEAQ (reference sequence). Trimming shortened V by 1 base and J by 2 bases, and 6 bases separated the two germline ends. CDR3 amino acids: CASSLGRPYNEQFF. CDR3 in DNA: TGTGCCAGCAGCTTAGGGAGGCCCTACAATGAGCAGTTCTTC.

The chain links TRBV5-6 to TRBJ2-1, with 9 bases identical to TRBD2. Trimming cost V 1 base and J 7 bases; bases outside gene matches: 9. Germline values: CDR1 SGHDT, CDR2 YYEEEE. The CDR3 sequence is 16 residues long. CDR3 nucleotides: TGTGCCAGCAGCTTGATGTTTAGCGGGAGAAGGAATGAGCAGTTCTTC. Translated: CASSLMFSGRRNEQFF. Looking up the rest from reference TRBV5-6 and TRBJ2-1 gives the full variable domain: DAGVTQSPTHLIKTRGQQVTLRCSPKSGHDTVSWYQQALGQGPQFIFQYYEEEERQRGNFPDRFSGHQFPNYSSELNVNALLLGDSALYLCASSLMFSGRRNEQFFGPGTRLTVL.

Here the CDR3 reads CASSLTSRDGYTF. CDR3 bases: TGCGCCAGCAGCTTGACGTCTCGGGATGGCTACACCTTC. The rearrangement joins TRBV5-1 to TRBJ1-2; D is uncertain. V lost 1 base and J lost 6, with 10 bases in between. CDR3 length equals 13 residues. The germline CDR1 and CDR2 sequences are SGHRS and YFSETQ.